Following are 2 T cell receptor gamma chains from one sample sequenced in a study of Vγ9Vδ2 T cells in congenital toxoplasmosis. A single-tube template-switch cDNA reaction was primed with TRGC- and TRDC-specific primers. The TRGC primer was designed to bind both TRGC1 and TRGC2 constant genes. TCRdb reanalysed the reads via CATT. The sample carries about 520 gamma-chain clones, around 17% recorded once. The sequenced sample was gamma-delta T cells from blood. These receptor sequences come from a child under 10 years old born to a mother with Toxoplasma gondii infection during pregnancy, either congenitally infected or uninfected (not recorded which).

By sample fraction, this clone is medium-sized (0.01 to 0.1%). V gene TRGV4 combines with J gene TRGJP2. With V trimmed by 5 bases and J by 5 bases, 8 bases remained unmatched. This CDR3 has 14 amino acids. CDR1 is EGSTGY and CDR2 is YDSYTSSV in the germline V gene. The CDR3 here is CATWGWKSDWIKTF. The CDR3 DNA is TGTGCCACCTGGGGGTGGAAGAGTGATTGGATCAAGACGTTT.

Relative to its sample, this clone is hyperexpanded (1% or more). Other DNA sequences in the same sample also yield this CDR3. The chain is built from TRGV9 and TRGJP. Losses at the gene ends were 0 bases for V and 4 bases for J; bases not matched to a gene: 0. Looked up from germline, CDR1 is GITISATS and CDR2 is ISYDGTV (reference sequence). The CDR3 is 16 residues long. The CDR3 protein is CALWEVQELGKKIKVF. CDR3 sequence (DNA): TGTGCCTTGTGGGAGGTGCAAGAGTTGGGCAAAAAAATCAAGGTATTT.